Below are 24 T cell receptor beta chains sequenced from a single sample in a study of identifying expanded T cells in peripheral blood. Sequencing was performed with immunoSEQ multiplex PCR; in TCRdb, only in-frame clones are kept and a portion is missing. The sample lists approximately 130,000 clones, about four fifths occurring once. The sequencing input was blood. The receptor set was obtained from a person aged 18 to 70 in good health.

As DNA, the CDR3 is TGTGCCAGCACTCGCAGCAATCAGCCCCAGCATTTT. It is translated as CASTRSNQPQHF. The rearrangement uses TRBV6-6 and TRBJ1-5; D is ambiguous. Deletions cut 7 bases from V and 1 base from J, with 5 bases between. CDR3 size: 12 residues. The germline V gene encodes CDR1 MNHNY and CDR2 SVGAGI (reference sequence).

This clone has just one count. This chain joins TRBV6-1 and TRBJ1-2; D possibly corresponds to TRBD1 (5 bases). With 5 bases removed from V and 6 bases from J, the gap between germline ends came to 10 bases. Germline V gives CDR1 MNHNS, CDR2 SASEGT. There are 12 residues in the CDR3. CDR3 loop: CASSLGRDGYTF. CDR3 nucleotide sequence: TGTGCCAGCAGTTTGGGACGGGATGGCTACACCTTC.

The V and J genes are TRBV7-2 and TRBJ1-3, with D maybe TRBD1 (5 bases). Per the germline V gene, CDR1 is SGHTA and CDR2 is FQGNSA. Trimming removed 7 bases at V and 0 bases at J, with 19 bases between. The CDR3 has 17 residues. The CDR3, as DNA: TGTGCCAGCACCTTTCTACAGGTTCCTTACTCTGGAAACACCATATATTTT. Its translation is CASTFLQVPYSGNTIYF.

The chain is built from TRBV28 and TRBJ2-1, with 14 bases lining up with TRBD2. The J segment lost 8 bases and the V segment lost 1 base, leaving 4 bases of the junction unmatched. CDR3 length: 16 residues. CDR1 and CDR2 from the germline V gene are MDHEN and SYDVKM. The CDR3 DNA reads TGTGCCAGCAGTTTATTGGGGACTAGCGGGGGACATGAGCAGTTCTTC. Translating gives CASSLLGTSGGHEQFF.

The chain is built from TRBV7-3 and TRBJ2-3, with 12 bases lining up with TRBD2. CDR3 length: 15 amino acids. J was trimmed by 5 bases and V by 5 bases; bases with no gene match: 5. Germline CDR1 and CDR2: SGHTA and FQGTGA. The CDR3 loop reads CASSPSGGARDTQYF. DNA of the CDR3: TGTGCCAGCAGCCCTAGCGGGGGGGCTAGAGATACGCAGTATTTT.

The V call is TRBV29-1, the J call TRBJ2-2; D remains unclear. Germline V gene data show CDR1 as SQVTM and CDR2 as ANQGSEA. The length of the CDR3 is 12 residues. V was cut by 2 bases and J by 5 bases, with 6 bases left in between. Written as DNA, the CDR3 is TGCAGCGTTGAAACAGCGACCGGGGAGCTGTTTTTT. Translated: CSVETATGELFF.

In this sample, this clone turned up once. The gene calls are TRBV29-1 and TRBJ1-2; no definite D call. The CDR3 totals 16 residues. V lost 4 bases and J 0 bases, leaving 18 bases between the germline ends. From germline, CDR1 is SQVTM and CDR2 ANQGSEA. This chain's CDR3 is CSVGARSGRANYGYTF. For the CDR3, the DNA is TGCAGCGTTGGAGCGAGGTCTGGGAGAGCTAACTATGGCTACACCTTC.

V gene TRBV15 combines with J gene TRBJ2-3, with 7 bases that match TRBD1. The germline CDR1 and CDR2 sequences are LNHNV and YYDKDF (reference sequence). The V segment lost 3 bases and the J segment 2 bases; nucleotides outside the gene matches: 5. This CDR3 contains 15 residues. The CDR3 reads CATSRAQGITDTQYF. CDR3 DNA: TGTGCCACCAGCAGGGCACAGGGGATCACAGATACGCAGTATTTT.

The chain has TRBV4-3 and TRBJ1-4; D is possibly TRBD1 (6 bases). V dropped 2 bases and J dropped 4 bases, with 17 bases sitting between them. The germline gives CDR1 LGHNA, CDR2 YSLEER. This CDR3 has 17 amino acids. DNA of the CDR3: TGCGCCAGCAGCCAAATCTGGGGGCAGGGCCTTAATGAAAAACTGTTTTTT. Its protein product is CASSQIWGQGLNEKLFF.

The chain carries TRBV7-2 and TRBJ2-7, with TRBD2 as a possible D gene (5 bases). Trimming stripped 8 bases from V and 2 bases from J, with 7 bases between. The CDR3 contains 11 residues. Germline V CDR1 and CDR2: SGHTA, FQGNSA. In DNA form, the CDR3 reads TGTGCCAGCGGACTCCCCTACGAGCAGTACTTC. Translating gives CASGLPYEQYF.

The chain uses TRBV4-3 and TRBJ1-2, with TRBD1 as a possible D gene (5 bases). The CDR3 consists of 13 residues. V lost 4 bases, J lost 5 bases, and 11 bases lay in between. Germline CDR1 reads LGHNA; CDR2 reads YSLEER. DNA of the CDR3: TGCGCCAGCAGCCGGGGGGATCAATATGGCTACACCTTC. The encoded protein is CASSRGDQYGYTF.

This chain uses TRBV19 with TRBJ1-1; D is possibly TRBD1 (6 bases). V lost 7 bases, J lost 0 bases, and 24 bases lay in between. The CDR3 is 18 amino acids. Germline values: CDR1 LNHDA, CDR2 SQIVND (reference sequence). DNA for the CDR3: TGTGCCAGTATCCCCAACCGGGGGCTGGGCTCAATGAACACTGAAGCTTTCTTT. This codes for CASIPNRGLGSMNTEAFF.

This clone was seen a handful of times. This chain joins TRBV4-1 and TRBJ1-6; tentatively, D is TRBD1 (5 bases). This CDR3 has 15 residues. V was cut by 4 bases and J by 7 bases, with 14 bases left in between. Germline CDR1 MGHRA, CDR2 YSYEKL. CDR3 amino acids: CASSRFQGGNSPLHF. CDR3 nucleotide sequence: TGCGCCAGCAGCCGATTCCAGGGTGGGAATTCACCCCTCCACTTT.

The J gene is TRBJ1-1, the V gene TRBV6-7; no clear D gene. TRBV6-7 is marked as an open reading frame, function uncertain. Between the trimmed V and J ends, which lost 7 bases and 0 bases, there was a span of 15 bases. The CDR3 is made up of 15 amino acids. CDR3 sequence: CASTDELPMNTEAFF. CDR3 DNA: TGTGCCAGCACCGACGAATTGCCCATGAACACTGAAGCTTTCTTT.

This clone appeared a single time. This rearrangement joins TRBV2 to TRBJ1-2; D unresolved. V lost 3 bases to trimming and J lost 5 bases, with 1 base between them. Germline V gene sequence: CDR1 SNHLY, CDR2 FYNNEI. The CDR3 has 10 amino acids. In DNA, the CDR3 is TGTGCCAGCAGTGATTATGGCTACACCTTC. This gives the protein CASSDYGYTF.

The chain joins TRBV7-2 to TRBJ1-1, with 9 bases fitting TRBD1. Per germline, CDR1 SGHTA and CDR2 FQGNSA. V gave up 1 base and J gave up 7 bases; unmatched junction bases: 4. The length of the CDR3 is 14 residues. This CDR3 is CASSLVRDRVEAFF. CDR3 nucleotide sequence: TGTGCCAGCAGCTTAGTGAGGGACAGGGTTGAAGCTTTCTTT.

This CDR3 reads CASRLANRGEQFF. In DNA form, the CDR3 reads TGTGCAAGTCGCTTAGCGAACAGGGGTGAGCAGTTCTTC. V and J are TRBV12-2 and TRBJ2-1; the D call in the table, TRBD1, was not verified against the DNA. TRBV12-2 is a pseudogene locus. This CDR3 has 13 amino acids.

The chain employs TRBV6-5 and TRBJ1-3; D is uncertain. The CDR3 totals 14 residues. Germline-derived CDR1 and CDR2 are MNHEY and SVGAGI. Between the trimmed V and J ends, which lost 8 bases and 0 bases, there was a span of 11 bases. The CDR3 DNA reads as TGTGCCAGCCGTGGCATCAGCTCTGGAAACACCATATATTTT. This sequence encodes CASRGISSGNTIYF.

This CDR3 is CASSRGTGGSWPQHF. CDR3 sequence (DNA): TGTGCCAGCAGCAGAGGGACAGGGGGGTCATGGCCCCAGCATTTT. The chain recombines TRBV5-8 with TRBJ1-5; TRBD1 matches 11 bases. The trim removed 4 bases at V and 9 bases at J, leaving 9 bases unmatched. The CDR3 contains 15 residues. Germline lookup yields CDR1 SGHTS and CDR2 YDEGEE.

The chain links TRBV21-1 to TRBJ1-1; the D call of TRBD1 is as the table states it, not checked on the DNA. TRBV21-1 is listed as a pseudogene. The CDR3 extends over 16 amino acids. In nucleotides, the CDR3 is TGTGCCAGCAGCAAAGGGTACCCGAACATGAACACTGAAGCTTTCTTT. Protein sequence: CASSKGYPNMNTEAFF.

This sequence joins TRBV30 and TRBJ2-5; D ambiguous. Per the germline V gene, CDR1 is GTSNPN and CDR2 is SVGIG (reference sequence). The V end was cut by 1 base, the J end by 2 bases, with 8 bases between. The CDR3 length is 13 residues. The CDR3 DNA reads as TGTGCCTGGAGTGAGGGATTTCAAGAGACCCAGTACTTC. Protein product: CAWSEGFQETQYF.

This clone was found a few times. The CDR3 DNA sequence: TGTGCCAGCTTGCTTAATGAAAAACTGTTTTTT. It specifies CASLLNEKLFF. The chain has TRBV5-5 and TRBJ1-4; D unclear. The V end was cut by 7 bases, the J end by 4 bases, with 5 bases between. The CDR3 loop spans 11 amino acids. From germline, CDR1 is SGHKS and CDR2 YYEKEE (reference sequence). The full variable domain, in which reference TRBV5-5 and TRBJ1-4 provide the parts outside the CDR3, is DAGVTQSPTHLIKTRGQQVTLRCSPISGHKSVSWYQQVLGQGPQFIFQYYEKEERGRGNFPDRFSARQFPNYSSELNVNALLLGDSALYLCASLLNEKLFFGSGTQLSVL.

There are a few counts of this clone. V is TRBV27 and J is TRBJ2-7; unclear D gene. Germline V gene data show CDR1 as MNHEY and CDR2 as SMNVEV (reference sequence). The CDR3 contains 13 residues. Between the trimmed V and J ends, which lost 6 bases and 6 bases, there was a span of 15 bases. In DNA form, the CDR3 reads TGTGCCAGCAGAAACAGTGGTGGATTCGAGCAGTACTTC. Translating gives CASRNSGGFEQYF.

CDR3 sequence: CASSLSYRQVFGELFF. CDR3 sequence (DNA): TGTGCCAGCAGCTTATCTTACCGACAGGTCTTCGGGGAGCTGTTTTTT. This sequence joins TRBV7-2 and TRBJ2-2, with D possibly TRBD1 on 6 matching bases. The CDR3 has 16 residues. V lost 2 bases to trimming and J lost 7 bases, with 17 bases between them. CDR1 is SGHTA and CDR2 is FQGNSA in the germline V gene.